This record looks at one T cell receptor beta chain sequence and its context. The table came from immunoSEQ multiplex PCR; TCRdb's copy has only in-frame clones and leaves some out. The table records 140,000 or so clones, roughly 90% of them present only once. The CDR3 is made up of 11 amino acids. From germline, CDR1 is MDHEN and CDR2 SYDVKM. The V end lost 6 bases, the J end lost 7 bases, and 9 bases lay between the germline ends. The data originate from a study of control samples from healthy donors and cancer patients. This sequence was found in a man younger than 45 in good health. The chain carries TRBV28 and TRBJ1-1; D unclear. The sample taken for sequencing was blood. The CDR3 nucleotides read TGTGCCAGCAGATCAGCCGGTGAAGCTTTCTTT. Amino acids: CASRSAGEAFF.